This T cell receptor (beta chain) was recovered during a study of T cell responses to AZD1222 COVID-19 vaccine. The CDR3 length is 11 residues. With 5 bases removed from V and 7 bases from J, the gap between germline ends came to 9 bases. CDR1 is SGHVS, CDR2 FNYEAQ, per germline. The repertoire was sequenced with immunoSEQ multiplex PCR; TCRdb's copy has only in-frame clones and lacks some. The data show roughly 130,000 clones, about 90% seen once. The TCR was taken from an adult in good health. The specimen comprised peripheral blood, sampled on day 0 of AZD1222 vaccination. The chain uses TRBV7-6 and TRBJ2-7; the D is unclear. In nucleotides, the CDR3 is TGTGCCAGCAGCGTCGAGGAGGAGCAGTACTTC. It codes for CASSVEEEQYF.